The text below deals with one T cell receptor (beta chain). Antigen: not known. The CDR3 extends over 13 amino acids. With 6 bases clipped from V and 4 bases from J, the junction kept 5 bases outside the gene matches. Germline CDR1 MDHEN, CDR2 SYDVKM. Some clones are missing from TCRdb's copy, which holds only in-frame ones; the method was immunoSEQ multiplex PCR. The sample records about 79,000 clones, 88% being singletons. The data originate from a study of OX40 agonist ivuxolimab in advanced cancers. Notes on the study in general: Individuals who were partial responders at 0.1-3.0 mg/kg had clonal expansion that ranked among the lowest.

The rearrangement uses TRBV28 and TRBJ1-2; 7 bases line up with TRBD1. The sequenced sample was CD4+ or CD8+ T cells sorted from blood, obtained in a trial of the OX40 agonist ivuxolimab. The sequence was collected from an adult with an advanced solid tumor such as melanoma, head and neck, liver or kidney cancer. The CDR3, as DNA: TGTGCCAGCAGGAGAGGGGGCGGCTATGGCTACACCTTC. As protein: CASRRGGGYGYTF.